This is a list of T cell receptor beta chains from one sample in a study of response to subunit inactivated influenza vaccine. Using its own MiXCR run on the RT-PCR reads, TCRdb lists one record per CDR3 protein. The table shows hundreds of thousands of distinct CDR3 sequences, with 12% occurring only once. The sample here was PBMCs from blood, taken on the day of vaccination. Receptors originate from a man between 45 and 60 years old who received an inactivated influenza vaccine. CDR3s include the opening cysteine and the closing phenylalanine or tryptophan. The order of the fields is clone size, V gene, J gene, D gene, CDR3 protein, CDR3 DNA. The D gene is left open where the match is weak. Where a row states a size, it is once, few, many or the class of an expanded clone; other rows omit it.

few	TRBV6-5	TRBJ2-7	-	CASSYGSPVEQYF	TGTGCCAGCAGCTATGGGTCCCCGGTAGAGCAGTACTTC
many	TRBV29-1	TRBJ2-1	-	CSVKFSYNEQFF	TGCAGCGTTAAGTTTTCCTACAATGAGCAGTTCTTC
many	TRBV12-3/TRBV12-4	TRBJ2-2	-	CASSQGTGELFF	TGCGCCAGCAGCCAGGGGACCGGGGAGCTGTTTTTT
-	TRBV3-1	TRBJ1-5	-	CASSLRTELSNQPQHF	TGTGCCAGCAGCCTCAGGACAGAGCTGAGCAATCAGCCCCAGCATTTT
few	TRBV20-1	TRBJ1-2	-	CAITNYGYTF	TGCGCGATAACTAACTATGGCTACACCTTC
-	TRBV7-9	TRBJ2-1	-	CASSPTRYSYNEQFF	TGTGCCAGCAGCCCTACGCGTTACTCCTACAATGAGCAGTTCTTC
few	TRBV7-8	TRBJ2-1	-	CASSGTLSSYNEQFF	TGTGCCAGCAGCGGGACTCTAAGCTCCTACAATGAGCAGTTCTTC
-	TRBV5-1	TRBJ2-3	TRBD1	CASSPDRVMDTQYF	TGCGCCAGCAGCCCGGACAGGGTCATGGATACGCAGTATTTT
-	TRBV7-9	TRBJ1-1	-	CASSLRETEAFF	TGTGCCAGCAGCTTACGGGAGACTGAAGCTTTCTTT
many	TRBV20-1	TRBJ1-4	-	CSAQRPNEKLFF	TGCAGTGCTCAGAGGCCTAATGAAAAACTGTTTTTT
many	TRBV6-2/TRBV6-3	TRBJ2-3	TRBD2	CASSYSKRTSGTDTQYF	TGTGCCAGCAGTTACTCGAAACGGACTAGCGGCACAGATACGCAGTATTTT
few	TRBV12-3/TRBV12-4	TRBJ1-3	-	CASSWATGSGNTIYF	TGTGCCAGCAGTTGGGCGACAGGCTCTGGAAACACCATATATTTT
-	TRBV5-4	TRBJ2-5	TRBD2	CASSLMEVAGIWETQYF	TGTGCCAGCAGCTTGATGGAGGTAGCGGGAATATGGGAGACCCAGTACTTC
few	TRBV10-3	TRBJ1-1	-	CAISESGGRDNTEAFF	TGTGCCATCAGTGAGTCGGGGGGCAGGGATAACACTGAAGCTTTCTTT
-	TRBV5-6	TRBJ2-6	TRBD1	CASTELGQESSGANVLTF	TGTGCCAGCACCGAACTAGGACAGGAGAGCTCTGGGGCCAACGTCCTGACTTTC
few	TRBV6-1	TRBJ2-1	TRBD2	CASSRTSGGFSYNEQFF	TGTGCCAGCTCGCGGACTAGCGGGGGTTTCTCCTACAATGAGCAGTTCTTC
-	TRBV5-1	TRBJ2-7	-	CASSLAPGQNSYEQYF	TGCGCCAGCAGCTTGGCCCCGGGACAAAACTCCTACGAGCAGTACTTC
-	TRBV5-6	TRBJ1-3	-	CASSFRNTIYF	TGTGCCAGCAGCTTCAGGAACACCATATATTTT
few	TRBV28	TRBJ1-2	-	CASSPPVRGDGYTF	TGTGCCAGCAGTCCTCCTGTCCGGGGGGATGGCTACACCTTC
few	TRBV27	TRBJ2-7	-	CASSLSNGPESHEQYF	TGTGCCAGCAGTTTATCGAATGGCCCGGAGAGCCACGAGCAGTACTTC
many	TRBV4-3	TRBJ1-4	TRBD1	CASRQGAGNEKLFF	TGCGCCAGCAGACAGGGGGCGGGTAATGAAAAACTGTTTTTT
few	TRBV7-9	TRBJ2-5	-	CASSLTLRGQETQYF	TGTGCCAGCAGCTTAACACTCCGGGGTCAAGAGACCCAGTACTTC
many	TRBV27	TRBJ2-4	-	CAPRSLAKNIQYF	TGTGCCCCACGTAGCCTGGCCAAAAACATTCAGTACTTC
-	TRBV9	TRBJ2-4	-	CATITGESGKNIQYF	TGTGCCACAATAACCGGGGAGTCTGGCAAAAACATTCAGTACTTC
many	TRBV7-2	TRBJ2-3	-	CASSLQADTQYF	TGTGCCAGCAGTTTGCAGGCAGATACGCAGTATTTT
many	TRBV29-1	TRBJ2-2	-	CSVRLGAGELFF	TGCAGCGTCCGCCTGGGGGCCGGGGAGCTGTTTTTT
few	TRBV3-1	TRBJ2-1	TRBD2	CASSHRLAGGPSSYNEQFF	TGTGCCAGCAGCCACAGACTAGCGGGGGGTCCTAGCTCCTACAATGAGCAGTTCTTC
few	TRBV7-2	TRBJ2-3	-	CASSSVYTQYF	TGTGCCAGCAGCTCCGTATATACGCAGTATTTT
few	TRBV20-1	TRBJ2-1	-	CSARTVGGSYNEQFF	TGCAGTGCTAGAACCGTAGGGGGCTCCTACAATGAGCAGTTCTTC
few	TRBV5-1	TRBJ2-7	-	CASSLPPSEQYF	TGCGCCAGCAGCTTGCCCCCTTCGGAGCAGTACTTC
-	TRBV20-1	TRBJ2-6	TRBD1	CSAPPRGGQGISGANVLTF	TGCAGTGCCCCGCCTAGGGGGGGACAGGGGATCTCTGGGGCCAACGTCCTGACTTTC
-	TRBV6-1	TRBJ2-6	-	CASSAVGAGANVLTF	TGTGCCAGCAGTGCTGTGGGGGCTGGGGCCAACGTCCTGACTTTC
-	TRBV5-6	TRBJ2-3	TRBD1	CASCLKGAGTDTQYF	TGTGCCAGCTGCTTGAAGGGGGCGGGCACAGATACGCAGTATTTT
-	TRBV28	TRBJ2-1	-	CASTPIGTASNEQFF	TGTGCCAGCACCCCAATTGGGACCGCATCCAATGAGCAGTTCTTC
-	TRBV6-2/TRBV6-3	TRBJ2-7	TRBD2	CASSYSLTTNPAGGPKNEQYF	TGTGCCAGCAGTTACTCCCTAACCACAAACCCAGCGGGAGGGCCTAAAAACGAGCAGTACTTC
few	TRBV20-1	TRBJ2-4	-	CSASWRGPQNIQYF	TGCAGTGCTAGTTGGCGGGGGCCCCAAAACATTCAGTACTTC
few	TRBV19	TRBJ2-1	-	CASSIHLSSYNEQFF	TGTGCCAGTAGTATCCATCTGAGCTCCTACAATGAGCAGTTCTTC
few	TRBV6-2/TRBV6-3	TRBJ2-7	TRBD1	CASTDRGEDSYEQYF	TGTGCCAGCACCGACAGGGGGGAGGATTCCTACGAGCAGTACTTC
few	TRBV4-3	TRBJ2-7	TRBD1	CASSLVRQGEQYF	TGCGCCAGCAGCCTTGTTAGACAGGGCGAGCAGTACTTC
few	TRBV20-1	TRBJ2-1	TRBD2	CSAIPAGGFDEQFF	TGCAGTGCGATTCCAGCGGGAGGGTTCGATGAGCAGTTCTTC
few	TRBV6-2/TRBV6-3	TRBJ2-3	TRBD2	CASSWTSGTDTQYF	TGTGCCAGCAGTTGGACTAGCGGCACAGATACGCAGTATTTT
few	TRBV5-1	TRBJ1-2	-	CASSLDSWGGYTF	TGCGCCAGCAGCTTGGACTCTTGGGGTGGCTACACCTTC
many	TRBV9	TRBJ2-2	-	CASSPRTANTGELFF	TGTGCCAGCAGCCCCAGGACAGCGAACACCGGGGAGCTGTTTTTT
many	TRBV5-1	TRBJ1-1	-	CASSETWDTEAFF	TGCGCCAGCAGCGAGACTTGGGACACTGAAGCTTTCTTT
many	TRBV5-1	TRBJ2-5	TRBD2	CASSSASGGPTGTQYF	TGCGCCAGCAGCTCCGCTAGCGGGGGCCCAACGGGGACCCAGTACTTC
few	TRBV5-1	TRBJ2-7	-	CASRPAGTSPKPLSYEQYF	TGCGCCAGCAGACCTGCCGGGACTTCCCCGAAACCCCTCTCCTACGAGCAGTACTTC